This T cell receptor beta chain was observed in a study of early T cells in non-severe SARS-CoV-2 infection. Study-wide background: Investigators sequenced bulk RNA drawn from unsorted whole blood, and chains remained unpaired.

Germline values: CDR1 MNHEY, CDR2 SMNVEV (reference sequence). The CDR3 is 14 amino acids. Trimming took off 3 bases at V and 3 bases at J, with 12 bases between the two ends. Attachment of unique molecular identifiers to individual cDNA molecules was performed. TCRdb recomputed calls from the 5' RACE reads with MiXCR, one row per CDR3 protein. The sample records 52,000 or so distinct CDR3 sequences, around 12% being singletons. Points on this clonotype: Its matching antigen is unknown.

Findings and caveats of the study: Matching results from VDJdb favored anti-spike CD8 responses, leaving private and CD4 specificities undetected.

The sample consisted of whole blood. This TCR was sampled from an adult who was a healthcare worker with PCR-confirmed SARS-CoV-2 infection or an uninfected control (not recorded which). The chain recombines TRBV27 with TRBJ2-7; possible D gene TRBD2, 5 bases. The DNA for the CDR3 is TGTGCCAGCAGTTTGAGGGAAGGAAACTACGAGCAGTACTTC. It encodes CASSLREGNYEQYF.